The 12 T cell receptor beta chains listed next were all sequenced from one sample in a study of blood T cells in healthy people across ages. Sample-barcoded 5' priming and a J-beta primer mix drove a second PCR of about 6 to 12 cycles. TCRdb re-analysed the 5' RACE reads in MiXCR, keeping a single row per CDR3 protein. The table lists 750,000 or so distinct CDR3 sequences, 20% to 30% of them singletons, with 9.4% in the top ten. These data were also reused for a study on T cells of mothers and their children.

What was sequenced was blood. Every receptor here comes from a boy aged 5-17 years in good health.

This clonotype occurred a few times. The chain uses TRBV6-2 or TRBV6-3 and TRBJ2-5, with 7 bases fitting TRBD1. Germline values: CDR1 MNHEY, CDR2 SVGEGT. The CDR3 is 14 amino acids. Trimming removed 5 bases from V and 4 bases from J; junction bases left unmatched: 7. The CDR3 DNA reads TGTGCCAGCAGTCCGACAGGGATTCCAGAGACCCAGTACTTC. It translates to CASSPTGIPETQYF.

This clonotype was seen only a few times. V and J are TRBV29-1 and TRBJ1-1, with unresolved D. V lost 6 bases and J 8 bases, leaving 22 bases between the germline ends. CDR3 length: 14 amino acids. CDR1 and CDR2 from the germline V gene are SQVTM and ANQGSEA. The CDR3: CSVRGILRTREAFF. CDR3 bases: TGCAGCGTCCGAGGAATTCTTCGAACAAGGGAAGCTTTCTTT.

This clonotype has only a few counts. CDR3 coding DNA: TGTGCCAGCAGCTCCAGGGTTTCGGTCAGGAATGAGCAGTTCTTC. Its protein product is CASSSRVSVRNEQFF. This chain uses TRBV7-2 with TRBJ2-1; tentatively, D is TRBD1 (5 bases). Between the trimmed V and J ends, which lost 4 bases and 7 bases, there was a span of 17 bases. The germline CDR1 and CDR2 sequences are SGHTA and FQGNSA. The CDR3 runs 15 residues.

This chain uses TRBV3-1 with TRBJ2-5; the D gene is possibly TRBD2 (6 bases). The DNA matches TRBJ2-7 better at its end, which makes the J call doubtful. The CDR3 is 13 amino acids. Germline CDR1 is LGHDT and CDR2 is YNNKEL (reference sequence). The CDR3 coding sequence is TGTGCCAGCAGCCCGGACTACACCTACGAGCAGTACTTC. Translating it yields CASSPDYTYEQYF.

J is TRBJ2-2 and V is TRBV29-1, with D perhaps assigned TRBD1 or TRBD2 (6 bases each). The ends were cut back, 3 bases at V and 8 bases at J, with 19 bases in the middle. Germline V gene lookup returns CDR1 SQVTM and CDR2 ANQGSEA. CDR3 length: 15 residues. CDR3 region: CSVESGAYQAGELFF. The CDR3, as DNA: TGCAGCGTTGAGTCGGGGGCGTATCAAGCTGGGGAGCTGTTTTTT.

The gene calls are TRBV9 and TRBJ1-1; D remains unclear. The CDR3 sequence is 16 residues long. In germline, CDR1 is SGDLS, CDR2 YYNGEE. The V end was cut by 4 bases, the J end by 0 bases, with 16 bases between. The CDR3 here is CASSNTEKYMNTEAFF. CDR3 DNA sequence: TGTGCCAGCAGCAACACAGAGAAGTACATGAACACTGAAGCTTTCTTT.

This clonotype was seen more than once but under ten times. The chain combines TRBV29-1 with TRBJ1-2; TRBD1 matches 10 bases. The germline gives CDR1 SQVTM, CDR2 ANQGSEA. The V gene end was trimmed by 1 base and the J gene end by 8 bases; junction bases not matched to a gene: 4. The CDR3 length is 13 residues. As DNA, the CDR3 is TGCAGCGTTGAAGGACAGGGGGCAGAGGGCTACACCTTC. This translates into CSVEGQGAEGYTF.

The chain is built from TRBV6-6 and TRBJ1-4; D not resolved. Germline CDR1 is MNHNY and CDR2 is SVGAGI (reference sequence). The V end was cut by 2 bases, the J end by 4 bases, with 14 bases between. The length of the CDR3 is 16 residues. The CDR3 spells CASSYQTTDVNEKLFF. The CDR3 region has the DNA TGTGCCAGCAGTTACCAGACCACTGACGTTAATGAAAAACTGTTTTTT.

The chain links TRBV4-1 to TRBJ2-5; D gene unclear. Matching the DNA end better, TRBJ2-7 makes the J call doubtful. The germline V gene has CDR1 MGHRA and CDR2 YSYEKL. CDR3 length equals 15 residues. DNA for the CDR3: TGCGCCAGCAGCCAAGTTAGACACTTGGGCTACGAGCAGTACTTC. Translation gives CASSQVRHLGYEQYF.

This clonotype has a handful of counts. V and J are TRBV12-3 or TRBV12-4 and TRBJ1-6; 7 positions agree with TRBD1. The CDR3 is 16 residues long. J gave up 8 bases and V 5 bases, and 12 bases lay outside the gene matches. CDR3 protein: CASSPTRQGTHSPLHF. DNA for the CDR3: TGTGCCAGCAGTCCTACTAGACAGGGCACCCATTCACCCCTCCACTTT.

This clonotype was observed at least ten times. The chain has TRBV6-5 and TRBJ1-1; D remains ambiguous. This CDR3 contains 13 residues. Looked up from germline, CDR1 is MNHEY and CDR2 is SVGAGI. V lost 5 bases to trimming and J lost 1 base, with 8 bases between them. CDR3 DNA sequence: TGTGCCAGCAGTCGAAGAGAGAACACTGAAGCTTTCTTT. It yields the protein CASSRRENTEAFF.

This clonotype has a handful of counts. This chain uses TRBV15 with TRBJ2-1; possibly TRBD1 for D (6 bases). The V end lost 9 bases, the J end lost 5 bases, and 14 bases lay between the germline ends. Germline CDR1 reads LNHNV; CDR2 reads YYDKDF (reference sequence). The CDR3 runs to 13 residues. CDR3 DNA: TGTGCCACGGCTGAGGGGGACAACAATGAGCAGTTCTTC. Its translation: CATAEGDNNEQFF.